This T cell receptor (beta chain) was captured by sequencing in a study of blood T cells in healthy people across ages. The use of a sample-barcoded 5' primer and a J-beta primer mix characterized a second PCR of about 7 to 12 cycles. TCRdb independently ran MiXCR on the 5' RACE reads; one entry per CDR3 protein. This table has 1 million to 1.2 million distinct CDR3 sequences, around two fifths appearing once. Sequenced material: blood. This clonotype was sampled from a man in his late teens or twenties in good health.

The CDR3 DNA reads TGTGCCAGCAGCCCCAGACAGGGGCACCCATTATGGTATCAGCCCCAGCATTTT. It codes for CASSPRQGHPLWYQPQHF. The chain recombines TRBV7-8 with TRBJ1-5, with TRBD1 matching 8 bases. Germline V gene sequence: CDR1 SGHVS, CDR2 FQNEAQ. Trimming took 5 bases from V and 5 from J; bases not matched to a gene: 17. This CDR3 has 18 residues.